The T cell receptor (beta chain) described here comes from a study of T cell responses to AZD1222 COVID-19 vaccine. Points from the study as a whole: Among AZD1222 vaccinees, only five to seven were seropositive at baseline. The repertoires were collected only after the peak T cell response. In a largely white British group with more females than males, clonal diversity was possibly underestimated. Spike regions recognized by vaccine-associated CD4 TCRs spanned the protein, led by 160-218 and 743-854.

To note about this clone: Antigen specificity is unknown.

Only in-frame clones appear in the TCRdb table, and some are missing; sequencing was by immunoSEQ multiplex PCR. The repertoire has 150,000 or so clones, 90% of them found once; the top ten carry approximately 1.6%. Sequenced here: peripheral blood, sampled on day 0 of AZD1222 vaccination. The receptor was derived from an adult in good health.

DNA of the CDR3: TGTGCCAGCAGCCAAGAGGGCGACAATAAGTACTTC. As protein: CASSQEGDNKYF. The chain recombines TRBV3-1 (or the pseudogene TRBV3-2) with TRBJ2-5; D unclear. The germline V gene has CDR1 LGHDT and CDR2 YNNKEL (reference sequence). This CDR3 contains 12 residues. V lost 0 bases and J 12 bases, leaving 11 bases between the germline ends.